This T cell receptor beta chain originates from a study of CD8+ T cells in alopecia areata. CDR3 length equals 15 residues. Trimming left V 1 base short and J 5 bases short, with 14 bases between. The germline gives CDR1 SNHLY, CDR2 FYNNEI. In the case of this clone: The antigen remains unidentified.

cDNA serving as the sequencing template came from extracted, reverse transcribed RNA. Profiled with immunoSEQ multiplex PCR; TCRdb holds only in-frame clones, not every one. The profile shows around 200,000 clones, 64% of them singletons. Treatment specified: oral pan-JAK inhibitor, 5-10 mg twice daily. Alopecia areata patients provided lesional scalp punch biopsies and peripheral blood. PBMCs, the starting material, were the source of sorted CD4+ and CD8+ T cells. Study conclusions and caveats: There were many expanded lesional clones persisting in scalp and blood during tofacitinib.

The sequence came from a human donor with alopecia areata. The chain carries TRBV2 and TRBJ2-5, with D perhaps matching TRBD2 (7 bases). The specimen was CD4+ T cells sorted from blood, collected at week 4, from a patient treated with tofacitinib. The CDR3 loop reads CASSEGGGARETQYF. The CDR3 region has the DNA TGTGCCAGCAGTGAAGGTGGGGGGGCCCGCGAGACCCAGTACTTC.